The next 17 T cell receptor beta chains were all read from a single sample in a study of blood T cell repertoires in COVID-19. TCRdb's copy holds only in-frame clones and misses some; the assay was immunoSEQ multiplex PCR. The table has about 150,000 clones, about 89% seen once. Sequencing used peripheral blood. The receptors stem from a man aged 45-65 years with acute or convalescent COVID-19.

The J gene is TRBJ2-5, the V gene TRBV28; perhaps TRBD1 as D (6 bases). This CDR3 has 15 residues. Trimming removed 5 bases from V and 2 bases from J, with 15 bases in between. Per germline, CDR1 MDHEN and CDR2 SYDVKM. CDR3 coding DNA: TGTGCCAGCAGTCCCCAAGCAGGGACACAAGAGACCCAGTACTTC. The encoded protein is CASSPQAGTQETQYF.

This clone has just one count. This chain uses TRBV19 with TRBJ1-1, with TRBD1 as a possible D gene (5 bases). This CDR3 is built from 16 residues. Germline CDR1 and CDR2: LNHDA and SQIVND (reference sequence). V dropped 7 bases and J dropped 0 bases, with 18 bases sitting between them. CDR3 residues: CASKSLIREMNTEAFF. DNA of the CDR3: TGTGCCAGTAAGAGCCTGATCAGGGAAATGAACACTGAAGCTTTCTTT.

The chain couples TRBV19 to TRBJ1-5, with 7 bases that match TRBD1. V was pared by 5 bases and J by 4 bases, with 8 bases of the junction left unmatched. The CDR3 is made up of 15 amino acids. Germline CDR1 reads LNHDA; CDR2 reads SQIVND (reference sequence). The chain's CDR3 is CASSPRDRQNQPQHF. The CDR3, as DNA: TGTGCCAGTAGTCCCCGGGACAGACAGAATCAGCCCCAGCATTTT.

The DNA for the CDR3 is TGTGCCAGCAGCGTAGTGGGGACTTATAATTCACCCCTCCACTTT. Protein sequence: CASSVVGTYNSPLHF. The V call is TRBV11-3, the J call TRBJ1-6; TRBD1 is a possible D gene (5 bases). Trimming shortened V by 5 bases and J by 4 bases, and 12 bases separated the two germline ends. The CDR3 contains 15 residues. The germline V gene encodes CDR1 SGHNT and CDR2 YENEEA.

The CDR3 sequence: CASSLSSALTYEQYF. CDR3 in DNA: TGTGCCAGCAGCCTCTCAAGCGCATTGACCTACGAGCAGTACTTC. The rearrangement joins TRBV6-6 to TRBJ2-7, with D uncertain. Trimming took 6 bases from V and 2 from J, leaving 17 bases between them. Germline V gene lookup returns CDR1 MNHNY and CDR2 SVGAGI (reference sequence). This CDR3 contains 15 residues.

This chain joins TRBV28 and TRBJ2-7, with 12 bases identical to TRBD2. Germline V gene sequence: CDR1 MDHEN, CDR2 SYDVKM. The CDR3 covers 15 residues. The V segment lost 6 bases and the J segment 4 bases; nucleotides outside the gene matches: 7. CDR3 sequence: CASSITSGRWYEQYF. The CDR3 region has the DNA TGTGCCAGCAGCATTACTAGCGGGAGGTGGTACGAGCAGTACTTC.

The chain links TRBV7-2 to TRBJ1-2; D may be TRBD1 (6 bases). V was trimmed by 3 bases and J by 4 bases, leaving 6 bases between them. CDR3 length: 12 amino acids. Per germline, CDR1 SGHTA and CDR2 FQGNSA. The CDR3 region has the DNA TGTGCCAGCAGCTTGACAGGCTATGGCTACACCTTC. Its protein product is CASSLTGYGYTF.

This clone appeared once. This chain connects TRBV9 to TRBJ2-1, with 9 bases fitting TRBD2. This CDR3 region has 15 residues. The germline gives CDR1 SGDLS, CDR2 YYNGEE. Germline trimming cut 0 bases from V and 7 bases from J; bases unmatched to any gene: 5. The DNA for the CDR3 is TGTGCCAGCAGCGTAGCGGCTAGCGGGGTGAATGAGCAGTTCTTC. As protein: CASSVAASGVNEQFF.

The J gene is TRBJ1-5, the V gene TRBV6-5; D is uncertain. Germline-derived CDR1 and CDR2 are MNHEY and SVGAGI. CDR3 length: 14 residues. V was cut by 2 bases and J by 0 bases, with 5 bases left in between. Here the CDR3 reads CASSYTGSNQPQHF. Written as DNA, the CDR3 is TGTGCCAGCAGTTACACCGGTAGCAATCAGCCCCAGCATTTT.

The J gene is TRBJ2-1, the V gene TRBV11-2; the D gene is possibly TRBD2 (5 bases). Germline V gene lookup returns CDR1 SGHAT and CDR2 FQNNGV. This CDR3 region has 17 residues. The germline V and J ends were trimmed by 4 bases and 0 bases, with 16 bases remaining between them. The CDR3 spells CASSSRPAGSSYNEQFF. CDR3 bases: TGTGCCAGCAGCTCAAGACCTGCGGGTAGCTCCTACAATGAGCAGTTCTTC. The whole variable domain, filled in from reference TRBV11-2 and TRBJ2-1, reads EAGVAQSPRYKIIEKRQSVAFWCNPISGHATLYWYQQILGQGPKLLIQFQNNGVVDDSQLPKDRFSAERLKGVDSTLKIQPAKLEDSAVYLCASSSRPAGSSYNEQFFGPGTRLTVL.

This chain joins TRBV5-1 and TRBJ2-7; 8 bases map to TRBD2. Germline values: CDR1 SGHRS, CDR2 YFSETQ. J was trimmed by 4 bases and V by 1 base; bases with no gene match: 7. The CDR3 has 15 amino acids. In DNA, the CDR3 is TGCGCCAGCAGCTTGACGGGAGGGCCCTCGTACGAGCAGTACTTC. Translation: CASSLTGGPSYEQYF.

The table lists this clone with a count of one. The chain uses TRBV29-1 and TRBJ2-1, with D tentatively TRBD2 (5 bases). V was shortened by 6 bases and J by 0 bases, with 18 bases between the two germline ends. This CDR3 contains 16 residues. Germline CDR1 reads SQVTM; CDR2 reads ANQGSEA. The CDR3 DNA reads as TGCAGCGTCGATTACGGACTTACGGGCTCCTACAATGAGCAGTTCTTC. Protein product: CSVDYGLTGSYNEQFF.

This clone was seen a handful of times. V usage is TRBV7-3 and J usage is TRBJ2-3; a weak D match, TRBD2 (5 bases). Trimming removed 0 bases at V and 5 bases at J, with 12 bases between. CDR3 length: 15 residues. Germline loops: CDR1 SGHTA, CDR2 FQGTGA. The CDR3 here is CASSLTGLGGDTQYF. The DNA of the CDR3 is TGTGCCAGCAGCTTAACGGGGTTAGGAGGAGATACGCAGTATTTT.

The chain couples TRBV5-1 to TRBJ2-2; 8 positions agree with TRBD1. The length of the CDR3 is 16 residues. Germline-derived CDR1 and CDR2 are SGHRS and YFSETQ. The V segment lost 3 bases and the J segment 1 base; nucleotides outside the gene matches: 5. The CDR3, as DNA: TGCGCCAGCAGCTGGGGGGACAGGATGAACACCGGGGAGCTGTTTTTT. Amino acids: CASSWGDRMNTGELFF.

The J gene is TRBJ2-2, the V gene TRBV28, with D possibly TRBD1 on 6 matching bases. V was trimmed by 1 base and J by 0 bases, leaving 9 bases between them. The germline V gene has CDR1 MDHEN and CDR2 SYDVKM. This CDR3 spans 16 amino acids. DNA of the CDR3: TGTGCCAGCAGTTTATTGGGGGCTTCGAACACCGGGGAGCTGTTTTTT. It specifies CASSLLGASNTGELFF.

V usage is TRBV19 and J usage is TRBJ1-4; no firm D call. CDR3 length equals 14 residues. V was cut by 5 bases and J by 6 bases, with 13 bases left in between. Looked up from germline, CDR1 is LNHDA and CDR2 is SQIVND (reference sequence). The CDR3, as DNA: TGTGCCAGTAGTTCGATAGAGGGAGATGAAAAACTGTTTTTT. Protein sequence: CASSSIEGDEKLFF.

This clone occurred once. The chain is built from TRBV4-1 and TRBJ2-1; 11 positions agree with TRBD2. With 7 bases clipped from V and 4 bases from J, the junction kept 3 bases outside the gene matches. CDR3 length equals 14 residues. Germline V gives CDR1 MGHRA, CDR2 YSYEKL. The CDR3, as DNA: TGCGCCAGCAATATAGCGGGAGGGTACAATGAGCAGTTCTTC. Protein product: CASNIAGGYNEQFF.